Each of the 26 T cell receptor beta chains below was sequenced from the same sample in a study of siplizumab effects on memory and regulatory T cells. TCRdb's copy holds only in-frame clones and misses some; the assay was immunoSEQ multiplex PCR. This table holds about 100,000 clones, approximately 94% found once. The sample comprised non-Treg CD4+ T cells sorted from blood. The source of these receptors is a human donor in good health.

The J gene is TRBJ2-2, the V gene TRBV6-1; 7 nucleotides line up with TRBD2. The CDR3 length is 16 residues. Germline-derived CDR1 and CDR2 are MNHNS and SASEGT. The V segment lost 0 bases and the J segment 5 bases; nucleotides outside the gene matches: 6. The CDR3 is CASSEAAGVGTGELFF. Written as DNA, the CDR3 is TGTGCCAGCAGTGAAGCGGCGGGAGTCGGGACCGGGGAGCTGTTTTTT.

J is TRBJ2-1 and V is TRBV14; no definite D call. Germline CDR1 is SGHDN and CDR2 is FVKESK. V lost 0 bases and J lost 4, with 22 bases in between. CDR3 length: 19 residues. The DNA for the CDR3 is TGTGCCAGCAGCCAAGATCGCTCGCCGGGCAGTATGCTATACAATGAGCAGTTCTTC. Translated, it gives CASSQDRSPGSMLYNEQFF.

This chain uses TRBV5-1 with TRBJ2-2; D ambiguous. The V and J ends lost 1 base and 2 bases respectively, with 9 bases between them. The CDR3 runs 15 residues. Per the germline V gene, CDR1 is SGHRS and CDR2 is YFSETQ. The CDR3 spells CASSLQATNTGELFF. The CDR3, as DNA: TGCGCCAGCAGCTTGCAGGCTACCAACACCGGGGAGCTGTTTTTT. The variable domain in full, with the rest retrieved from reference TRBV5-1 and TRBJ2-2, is KAGVTQTPRYLIKTRGQQVTLSCSPISGHRSVSWYQQTPGQGLQFLFEYFSETQRNKGNFPGRFSGRQFSNSRSEMNVSTLELGDSALYLCASSLQATNTGELFFGEGSRLTVL.

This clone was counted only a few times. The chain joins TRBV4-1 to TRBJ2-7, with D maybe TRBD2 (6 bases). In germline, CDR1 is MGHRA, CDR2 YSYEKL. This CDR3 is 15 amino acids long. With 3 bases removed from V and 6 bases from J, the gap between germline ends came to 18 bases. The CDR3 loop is CASSHPGTAGREQYF. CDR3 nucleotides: TGCGCCAGCAGCCATCCCGGGACGGCGGGACGCGAGCAGTACTTC.

The CDR3 DNA follows: TGTGCCAGCACCTTGACAGGATACTTTGATGGCTACACCTTC. Its translation is CASTLTGYFDGYTF. This chain connects TRBV28 to TRBJ1-2; possible D gene TRBD1, 6 bases. Germline values: CDR1 MDHEN, CDR2 SYDVKM. The CDR3 loop spans 14 amino acids. V lost 7 bases, J lost 6 bases, and 18 bases lay in between.

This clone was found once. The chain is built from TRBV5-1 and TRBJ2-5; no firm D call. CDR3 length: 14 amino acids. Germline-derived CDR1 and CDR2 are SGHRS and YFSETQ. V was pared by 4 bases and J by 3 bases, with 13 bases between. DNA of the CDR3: TGCGCCAGCAGCCTAGGTAATAGGGAAGAGACCCAGTACTTC. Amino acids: CASSLGNREETQYF.

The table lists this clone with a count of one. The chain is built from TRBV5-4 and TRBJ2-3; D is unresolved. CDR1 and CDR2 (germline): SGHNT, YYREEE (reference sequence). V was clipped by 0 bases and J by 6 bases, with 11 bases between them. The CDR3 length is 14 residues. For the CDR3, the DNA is TGTGCCAGCAGCTTGGTTAAGAACGGGGATACGCAGTATTTT. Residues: CASSLVKNGDTQYF.

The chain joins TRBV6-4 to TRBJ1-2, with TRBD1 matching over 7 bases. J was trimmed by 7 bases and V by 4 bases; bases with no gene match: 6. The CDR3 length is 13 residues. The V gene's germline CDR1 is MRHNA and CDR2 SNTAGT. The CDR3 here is CASSGERGLGYTF. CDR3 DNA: TGTGCCAGCAGTGGAGAGAGGGGGCTTGGCTACACCTTC.

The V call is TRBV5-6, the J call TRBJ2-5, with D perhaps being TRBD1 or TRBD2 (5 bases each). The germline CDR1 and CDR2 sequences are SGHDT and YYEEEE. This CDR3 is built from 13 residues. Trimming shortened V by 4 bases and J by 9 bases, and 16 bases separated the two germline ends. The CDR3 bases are TGTGCCAGCAGCATCAGGGAGCGTGGGGCCCAGTACTTC. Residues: CASSIRERGAQYF.

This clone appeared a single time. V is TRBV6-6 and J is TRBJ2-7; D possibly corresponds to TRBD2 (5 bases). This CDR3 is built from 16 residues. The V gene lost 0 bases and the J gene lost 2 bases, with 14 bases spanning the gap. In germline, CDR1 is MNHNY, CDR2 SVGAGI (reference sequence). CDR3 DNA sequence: TGTGCCAGCAGTTACTCGTCGGCAGCGGAGACCTACGAGCAGTACTTC. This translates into CASSYSSAAETYEQYF.

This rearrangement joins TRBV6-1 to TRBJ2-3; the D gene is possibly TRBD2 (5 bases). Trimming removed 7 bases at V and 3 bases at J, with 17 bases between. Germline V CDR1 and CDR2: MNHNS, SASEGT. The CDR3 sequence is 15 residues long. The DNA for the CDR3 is TGTGCCAGCAAGAGGGCAGGTGTGGTAACAGATACGCAGTATTTT. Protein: CASKRAGVVTDTQYF.

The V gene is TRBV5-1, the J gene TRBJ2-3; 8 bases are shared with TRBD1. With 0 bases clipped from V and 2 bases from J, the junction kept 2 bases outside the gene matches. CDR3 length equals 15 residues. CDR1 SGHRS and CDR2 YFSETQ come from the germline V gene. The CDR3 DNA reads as TGCGCCAGCAGCTTGGAGGGACAGGACACAGATACGCAGTATTTT. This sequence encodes CASSLEGQDTDTQYF.

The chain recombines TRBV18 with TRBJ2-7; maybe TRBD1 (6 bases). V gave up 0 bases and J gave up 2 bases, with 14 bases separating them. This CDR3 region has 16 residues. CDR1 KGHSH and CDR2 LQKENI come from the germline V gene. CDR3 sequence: CASSPPGRGLAYEQYF. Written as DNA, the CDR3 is TGTGCCAGCTCACCACCGGGCAGGGGCCTCGCCTACGAGCAGTACTTC.

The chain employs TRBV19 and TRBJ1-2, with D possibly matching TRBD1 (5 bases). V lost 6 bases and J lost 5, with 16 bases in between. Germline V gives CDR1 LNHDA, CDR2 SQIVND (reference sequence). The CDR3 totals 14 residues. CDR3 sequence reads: CASSPSSDTYGYTF. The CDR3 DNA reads TGTGCCAGTAGCCCCTCTTCGGACACGTATGGCTACACCTTC.

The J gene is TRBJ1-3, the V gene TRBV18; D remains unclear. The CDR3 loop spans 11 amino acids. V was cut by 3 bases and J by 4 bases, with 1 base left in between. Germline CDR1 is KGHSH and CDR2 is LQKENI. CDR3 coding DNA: TGTGCCAGCTCACCGGGAAACACCATATATTTT. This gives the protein CASSPGNTIYF.

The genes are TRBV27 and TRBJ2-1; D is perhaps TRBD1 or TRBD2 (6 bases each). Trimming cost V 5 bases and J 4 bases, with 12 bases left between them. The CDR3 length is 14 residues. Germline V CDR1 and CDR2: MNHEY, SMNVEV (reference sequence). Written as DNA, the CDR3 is TGTGCCAGCAGTCCCCGGGGGCCTTACAATGAGCAGTTCTTC. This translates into CASSPRGPYNEQFF.

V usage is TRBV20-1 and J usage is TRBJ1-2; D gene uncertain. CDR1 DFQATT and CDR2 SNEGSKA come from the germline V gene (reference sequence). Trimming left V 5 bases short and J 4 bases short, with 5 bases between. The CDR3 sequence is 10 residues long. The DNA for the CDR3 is TGCAGTGCTCGAGGCTATGGCTACACCTTC. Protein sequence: CSARGYGYTF.

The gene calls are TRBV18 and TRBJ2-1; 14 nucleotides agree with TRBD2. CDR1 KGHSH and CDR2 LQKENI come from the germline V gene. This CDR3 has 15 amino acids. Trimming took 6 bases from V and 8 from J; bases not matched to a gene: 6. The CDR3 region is CASSGTSGSADEQFF. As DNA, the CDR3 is TGTGCCAGCTCGGGGACTAGCGGGAGTGCGGATGAGCAGTTCTTC.

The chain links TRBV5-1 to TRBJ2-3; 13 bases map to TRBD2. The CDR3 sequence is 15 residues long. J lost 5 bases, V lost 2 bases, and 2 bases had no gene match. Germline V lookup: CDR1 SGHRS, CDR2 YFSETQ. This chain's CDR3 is CASSFGTSGIDTQYF. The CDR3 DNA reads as TGCGCCAGCAGCTTTGGGACTAGCGGGATAGATACGCAGTATTTT.

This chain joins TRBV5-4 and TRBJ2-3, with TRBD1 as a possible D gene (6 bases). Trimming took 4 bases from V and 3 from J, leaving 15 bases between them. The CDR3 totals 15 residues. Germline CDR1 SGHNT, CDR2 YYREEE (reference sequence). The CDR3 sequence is CASSRTEGGTDTQYF. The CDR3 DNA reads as TGTGCCAGCAGCAGAACAGAAGGGGGTACAGATACGCAGTATTTT.

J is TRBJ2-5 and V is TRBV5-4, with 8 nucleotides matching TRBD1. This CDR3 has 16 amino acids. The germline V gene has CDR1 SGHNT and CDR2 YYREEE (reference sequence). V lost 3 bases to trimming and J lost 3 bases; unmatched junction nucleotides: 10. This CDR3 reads CASSSRTGKVEETQYF. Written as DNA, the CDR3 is TGTGCCAGCAGCTCCCGGACAGGGAAGGTAGAAGAGACCCAGTACTTC.

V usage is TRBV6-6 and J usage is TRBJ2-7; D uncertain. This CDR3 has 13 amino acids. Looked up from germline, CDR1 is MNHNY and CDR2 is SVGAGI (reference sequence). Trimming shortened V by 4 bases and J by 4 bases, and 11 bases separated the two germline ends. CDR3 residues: CASSFGQTYEQYF. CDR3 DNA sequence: TGTGCCAGCAGTTTCGGGCAGACGTACGAGCAGTACTTC.

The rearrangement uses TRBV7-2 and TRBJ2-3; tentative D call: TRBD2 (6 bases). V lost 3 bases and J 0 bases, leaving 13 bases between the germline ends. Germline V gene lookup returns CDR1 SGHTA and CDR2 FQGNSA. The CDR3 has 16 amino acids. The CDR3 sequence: CASSFRAGPSTDTQYF. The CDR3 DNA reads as TGTGCCAGCAGCTTCAGGGCGGGACCCAGCACAGATACGCAGTATTTT.

The chain's CDR3 is CASRGAGETQYF. The DNA of the CDR3 is TGTGCCAGCAGGGGAGCGGGTGAGACCCAGTACTTC. This chain uses TRBV6-5 with TRBJ2-5, with D tentatively TRBD2 (6 bases). Germline V lookup: CDR1 MNHEY, CDR2 SVGAGI. The CDR3 is 12 amino acids. Trimming pared 6 bases from V and 5 bases from J, leaving 10 bases between.

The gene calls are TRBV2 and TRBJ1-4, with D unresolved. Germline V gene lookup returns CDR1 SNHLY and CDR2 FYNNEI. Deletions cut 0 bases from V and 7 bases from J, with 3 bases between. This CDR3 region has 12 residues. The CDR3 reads CASSEAGEKLFF. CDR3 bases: TGTGCCAGCAGTGAAGCGGGTGAAAAACTGTTTTTT.

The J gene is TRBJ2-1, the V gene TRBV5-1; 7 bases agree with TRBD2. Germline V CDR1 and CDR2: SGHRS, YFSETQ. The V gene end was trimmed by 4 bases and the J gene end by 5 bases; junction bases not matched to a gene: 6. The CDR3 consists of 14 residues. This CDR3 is CASSPRLAHNEQFF. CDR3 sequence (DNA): TGCGCCAGCAGCCCCCGACTAGCTCACAATGAGCAGTTCTTC.